Each of the 27 T cell receptor beta chains below was sequenced from the same sample in a study of tumor-infiltrating lymphocytes in primary liver carcinoma. The investigators made TCR beta cDNA from around 540 ng total RNA, using a constant-region primer. Employing slightly modified ARM-PCR, three nested multiplex PCR rounds were run, and these gave rise to the TCR beta libraries. A C-beta reverse primer and TRBV1-TRBV30 forward primers served in each of the first two PCR rounds, at 10 cycles apiece. Each CDR3 protein is one row after TCRdb ran MiXCR on the multiplex PCR reads. The data hold approximately 330,000 distinct CDR3 sequences, with less than 70% observed a single time. Unsorted whole blood supplied the blood RNA, and germline DNA was isolated too. Sequencing was performed on peripheral blood. Every receptor here comes from a man in his forties or fifties with primary liver carcinoma and hepatitis B virus infection.

J is TRBJ1-1 and V is TRBV5-1; 7 positions agree with TRBD1. The V gene's germline CDR1 is SGHRS and CDR2 YFSETQ. The junction had 4 bases not matched to a gene; V was cut back by 4 bases and J by 4 bases. This CDR3 has 13 amino acids. The CDR3 protein is CASSEPGGTEAFF. CDR3 in DNA: TGCGCCAGCAGCGAACCAGGGGGCACTGAAGCTTTCTTT.

This clonotype was found a few times. Given a much more abundant clone one base away, this may be a read error. The rearrangement uses TRBV29-1 and TRBJ1-5, with D maybe TRBD1 (5 bases). The length of the CDR3 is 13 residues. Trimming took 4 bases from V and 6 from J, leaving 13 bases between them. CDR1 SQVTM and CDR2 ANQGSEA come from the germline V gene. The CDR3 loop reads CSVATAWGQPQHF. The CDR3, as DNA: TGCAGCGTTGCGACAGCTTGGGGTCAGCCCCAGCATTTT.

Notes on this clonotype: A much larger clone differs by one base, so this may be a read error. The chain is built from TRBV4-1 and TRBJ2-3; D gene unclear. The germline gives CDR1 MGHRA, CDR2 YSYEKL. There are 12 residues in the CDR3. As DNA, the CDR3 is TGCGCCTGCAGCCAAGGTTTCGATACGCAGTATTTT. Its protein is CACSQGFDTQYF.

Turning to this clonotype: This CDR3 fails to terminate in the conserved phenylalanine or tryptophan, so it likely reflects a read error. This rearrangement joins TRBV29-1 to TRBJ2-5; the D is unclear. The germline V and J ends were trimmed by 6 bases and 2 bases, with 13 bases remaining between them. Germline CDR1 is SQVTM and CDR2 is ANQGSEA. The CDR3 runs to 13 residues. The CDR3 nucleotides are TGCAGCGTCCCTTGGACGGTACAAGAGACCCAGTACTTA. Translated, it gives CSVPWTVQETQYL.

This chain uses TRBV11-2 with TRBJ2-3; 9 positions agree with TRBD2. Germline CDR1 reads SGHAT; CDR2 reads FQNNGV. V shed 7 bases, J shed 0 bases, and the junction held 8 bases outside the gene matches. CDR3 length: 16 residues. CDR3: CASTPGLAPSTDTQYF. CDR3 bases: TGTGCCAGCACCCCGGGACTAGCACCTAGCACAGATACGCAGTATTTT. Full variable domain (outside the CDR3, taken from reference TRBV11-2 and TRBJ2-3): EAGVAQSPRYKIIEKRQSVAFWCNPISGHATLYWYQQILGQGPKLLIQFQNNGVVDDSQLPKDRFSAERLKGVDSTLKIQPAKLEDSAVYLCASTPGLAPSTDTQYFGPGTRLTVL.

Regarding this clonotype: Since a much larger clone is just one base distant, this may be a read error. In nucleotides, the CDR3 is TGTGCCAGCTCCTTGACTCATGACCCTGCTCCGGATAATTCACCCCTCCACTTT. Its translation is CASSLTHDPAPDNSPLHF. V usage is TRBV6-6 and J usage is TRBJ1-6; D is uncertain. Germline V CDR1 and CDR2: MNHNY, SVGAGI (reference sequence). V lost 8 bases and J lost 5, with 25 bases in between. The CDR3 contains 18 residues.

With regard to this clonotype: At one boundary the junction diverges from the germline segment, which might be a read error. J is TRBJ2-1 and V is TRBV11-3; no clear D. Per germline, CDR1 SGHNT and CDR2 YENEEA. The CDR3 covers 15 residues. DNA for the CDR3: TGTACCAGCAACTTAGGCCAGTTCGGGTACAATGAGCAGTTCTTC. This encodes CTSNLGQFGYNEQFF.

This chain uses TRBV5-4 with TRBJ2-1; D assignment may be TRBD1 or TRBD2 (5 bases each). Germline V lookup: CDR1 SGHNT, CDR2 YYREEE (reference sequence). V lost 4 bases, J lost 6 bases, and 20 bases lay in between. There are 16 residues in the CDR3. This chain's CDR3 is CASSLESGPRCNEQFF. In DNA form, the CDR3 reads TGTGCCAGCAGCCTAGAGTCGGGGCCAAGGTGCAATGAGCAGTTCTTC.

This chain links TRBV4-3 with TRBJ2-1; 9 bases map to TRBD2. Per the germline V gene, CDR1 is LGHNA and CDR2 is YSLEER. This CDR3 spans 17 amino acids. V lost 0 bases and J lost 2; bases outside the gene matches: 5. DNA for the CDR3: TGCGCCAGCAGCCAAGAGTCTAGCGGGGCGACCTACAATGAGCAGTTCTTC. It translates to CASSQESSGATYNEQFF.

There are many counts of this clonotype. This chain uses TRBV6-6 with TRBJ2-5; D remains ambiguous. CDR1 MNHNY and CDR2 SVGAGI come from the germline V gene (reference sequence). This CDR3 has 14 residues. V was shortened by 0 bases and J by 5 bases, with 10 bases between the two germline ends. The CDR3 is CASSYSASLETQYF. CDR3 DNA sequence: TGTGCCAGCAGTTACTCGGCTAGTTTGGAGACCCAGTACTTC.

There are a few counts of this clonotype. This chain uses TRBV10-3 with TRBJ1-1, with D maybe TRBD1 (6 bases). Trimming took off 4 bases at V and 10 bases at J, with 19 bases between the two ends. The CDR3 spans 14 residues. CDR1 is ENHRY, CDR2 SYGVKD, per germline. The CDR3 loop is CAISGGLQGQGAFF. The CDR3 DNA sequence: TGTGCCATCAGTGGGGGGCTCCAGGGGCAAGGAGCTTTCTTT.

This clonotype showed up just a few times. CDR3 nucleotides: TGTGCCAGCAGCCCTCCTCCCGGGACAACCAATGAGCAGTTCTTC. As protein: CASSPPPGTTNEQFF. J is TRBJ2-1 and V is TRBV7-9, with TRBD1 as a possible D gene (6 bases). Deletions cut 5 bases from V and 6 bases from J, with 17 bases between. CDR1 is SEHNR, CDR2 FQNEAQ, per germline (reference sequence). This CDR3 region has 15 residues.

Details on this clonotype: A read error may be the cause here, since a much bigger clone is one base away. The chain is built from TRBV6-5 and TRBJ1-1, with 8 bases matching TRBD1. The CDR3 length is 15 residues. CDR1 MNHEY and CDR2 SVGAGI come from the germline V gene. The CDR3 sequence is CTSMGFAGGNTEAFF. CDR3 sequence (DNA): TGTACCAGCATGGGATTTGCAGGGGGCAATACTGAAGCTTTCTTT.

With regard to this clonotype: This may arise from a read error, as a much more abundant clone is one base away. The rearrangement links TRBV10-3 to TRBJ2-7, with unresolved D. The CDR3 totals 13 residues. Germline CDR1 ENHRY, CDR2 SYGVKD. Between the trimmed V and J ends, which lost 5 bases and 5 bases, there was a span of 13 bases. CDR3 DNA: TGTGCCATCAGTCATTCCGGTGACGACGAGCAGTACTTC. It translates to CAISHSGDDEQYF.

The chain's CDR3 is CASSFGTRSAEQYF. The CDR3 coding sequence is TGTGCCAGCAGCTTCGGGACTAGATCGGCCGAGCAGTACTTC. The chain combines TRBV7-6 with TRBJ2-7, with TRBD2 identical over 8 bases. The ends lost 3 bases at V and 6 bases at J; junction bases unmatched: 7. CDR1 is SGHVS and CDR2 is FNYEAQ in the germline V gene. The CDR3 consists of 14 residues.

A single count supports this clonotype. At one end, the junction sequence differs from germline, possibly due to a read error. V usage is TRBV11-2 and J usage is TRBJ2-3; 7 nucleotides match TRBD2. Germline CDR1 is SGHAT and CDR2 is FQNNGV. CDR3 length: 17 residues. CDR3 loop: CACSLGGIAGPTDTQYF. The CDR3 DNA follows: TGTGCCTGCAGCTTAGGTGGAATAGCGGGCCCCACAGATACGCAGTATTTT.

This sequence joins TRBV11-2 and TRBJ2-3; 9 bases line up with TRBD1. From germline, CDR1 is SGHAT and CDR2 FQNNGV. This CDR3 spans 15 amino acids. Here the CDR3 reads CISSLQRQGQGTQYF. The CDR3 nucleotides read TGTATCAGCAGCTTACAACGCCAGGGACAGGGCACGCAGTATTTT.

In regard to this clonotype: No conserved phenylalanine or tryptophan ends this CDR3, so it is likely a read error. V is TRBV10-3 and J is TRBJ2-1; D is perhaps TRBD2 (6 bases). V was clipped by 4 bases and J by 6 bases, with 16 bases between them. The CDR3 has 15 amino acids. Germline V CDR1 and CDR2: ENHRY, SYGVKD. CDR3 residues: CAISVGGGLCNEQFL. CDR3 coding DNA: TGTGCCATCAGTGTTGGGGGAGGTCTCTGCAATGAGCAGTTCTTA.

This chain joins TRBV19 and TRBJ2-1; 8 bases agree with TRBD2. CDR1 and CDR2 (germline): LNHDA, SQIVND (reference sequence). This CDR3 is 16 amino acids long. V trimming: 4 bases; J trimming: 1 base; junction bases outside the gene matches: 6. The CDR3 DNA reads as TGTGCCAGTAGTAGTAGCGGGATAGTATCCTACAATGAGCAGTTCTTC. This codes for CASSSSGIVSYNEQFF.

Note on this clonotype: It may be a read error: a sequence one base away is much more abundant. The rearrangement joins TRBV29-1 to TRBJ2-7; no firm D call. In germline, CDR1 is SQVTM, CDR2 ANQGSEA. V was cut by 8 bases and J by 0 bases, with 14 bases left in between. The CDR3 has 13 amino acids. The chain's CDR3 is CSFQTPGSYEQYF. The CDR3 region has the DNA TGCAGCTTTCAAACTCCGGGCTCCTACGAGCAGTACTTC.

Turning to this clonotype: The junction and the germline gene differ at one end; a read error may be behind it. V and J are TRBV10-3 and TRBJ1-3, with TRBD1 as a possible D gene (5 bases). The V gene's germline CDR1 is ENHRY and CDR2 SYGVKD. The CDR3 is 15 residues long. This CDR3 reads CAICDFGGSGNTIYF. The CDR3 DNA reads as TGTGCCATCTGTGATTTTGGGGGCTCTGGAAACACCATATATTTT.

Notes on this clonotype: This likely comes from a read error, as the CDR3 has no conserved phenylalanine or tryptophan at its end. The chain recombines TRBV6-2 or TRBV6-3 with TRBJ2-1, with TRBD2 identical over 8 bases. Germline V lookup: CDR1 MNHEY, CDR2 SVGEGT. The length of the CDR3 is 21 residues. V gave up 2 bases and J gave up 7 bases; unmatched junction bases: 25. This CDR3 reads CASSYPSIGTSGAGSGNEQFL. The CDR3 DNA is TGTGCCAGCAGTTACCCGTCGATTGGGACTAGTGGGGCGGGATCGGGAAATGAGCAGTTCTTA.

Regarding this clonotype: One junction end does not reproduce the germline sequence, and a read error may be involved. The CDR3 loop reads CAGSFAGSNTGVLFF. The CDR3 DNA is TGTGCCGGCAGCTTCGCGGGGAGCAACACCGGGGTGCTGTTTTTT. The chain couples TRBV4-2 to TRBJ2-2; weak D call: TRBD2 (6 bases). CDR1 is LGHNA, CDR2 YNFKEQ, per germline. The CDR3 contains 15 residues.

The chain joins TRBV5-5 to TRBJ2-1; 9 bases align to TRBD1. The ends lost 7 bases at V and 4 bases at J; junction bases unmatched: 9. CDR1 and CDR2 (germline): SGHKS, YYEKEE (reference sequence). The CDR3 spans 15 residues. The CDR3: CASYSWDRDYNEQFF. The CDR3 bases are TGTGCCAGCTACTCGTGGGACAGGGATTACAATGAGCAGTTCTTC.

CDR3: CAISDRKGAGNEKLFF. The CDR3 nucleotides read TGTGCCATCAGTGATCGTAAGGGGGCTGGAAATGAAAAACTGTTTTTT. This sequence joins TRBV10-3 and TRBJ1-4, with 7 bases fitting TRBD1. Germline V CDR1 and CDR2: ENHRY, SYGVKD. With V trimmed by 3 bases and J by 5 bases, 9 bases remained unmatched. CDR3 length: 16 residues.

The genes are TRBV6-5 and TRBJ1-1; D may be TRBD1 (6 bases). This CDR3 has 13 amino acids. The ends were cut back, 6 bases at V and 6 bases at J, with 14 bases in the middle. CDR1 and CDR2 from the germline V gene are MNHEY and SVGAGI. The CDR3 is CASRQGDFAEAFF. CDR3 nucleotides: TGTGCCAGCAGACAGGGAGATTTCGCTGAAGCTTTCTTT.

This clonotype has a count of ten or more. The chain is built from TRBV10-3 and TRBJ2-3, with D possibly TRBD2 on 6 matching bases. Between the trimmed V and J ends, which lost 10 bases and 1 base, there was a span of 6 bases. The germline CDR1 and CDR2 sequences are ENHRY and SYGVKD. The CDR3 length is 11 residues. DNA for the CDR3: TGTGCCACTAGCGGCACAGATACGCAGTATTTT. Its translation: CATSGTDTQYF.